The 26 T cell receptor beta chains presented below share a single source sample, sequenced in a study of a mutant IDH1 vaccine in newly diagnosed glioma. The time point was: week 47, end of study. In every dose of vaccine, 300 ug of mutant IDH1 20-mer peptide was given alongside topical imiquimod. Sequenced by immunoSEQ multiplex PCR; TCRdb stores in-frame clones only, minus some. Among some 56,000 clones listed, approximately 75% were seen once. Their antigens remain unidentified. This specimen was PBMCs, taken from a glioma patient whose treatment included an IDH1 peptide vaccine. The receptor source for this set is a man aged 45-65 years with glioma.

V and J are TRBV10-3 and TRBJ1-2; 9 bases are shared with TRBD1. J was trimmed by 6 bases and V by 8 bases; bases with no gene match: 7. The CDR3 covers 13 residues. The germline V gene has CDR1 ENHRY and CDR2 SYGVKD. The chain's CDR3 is CAIGGTGIDGYTF. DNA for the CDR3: TGTGCCATCGGGGGGACAGGGATAGATGGCTACACCTTC.

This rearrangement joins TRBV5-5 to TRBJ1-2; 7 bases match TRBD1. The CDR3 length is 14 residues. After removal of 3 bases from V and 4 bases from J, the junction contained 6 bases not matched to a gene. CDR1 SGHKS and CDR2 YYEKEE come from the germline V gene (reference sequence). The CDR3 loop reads CASSYGQEGYGYTF. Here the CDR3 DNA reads TGTGCCAGCAGCTACGGACAGGAGGGCTATGGCTACACCTTC. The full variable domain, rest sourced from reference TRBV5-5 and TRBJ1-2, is DAGVTQSPTHLIKTRGQQVTLRCSPISGHKSVSWYQQVLGQGPQFIFQYYEKEERGRGNFPDRFSARQFPNYSSELNVNALLLGDSALYLCASSYGQEGYGYTFGSGTRLTVV.

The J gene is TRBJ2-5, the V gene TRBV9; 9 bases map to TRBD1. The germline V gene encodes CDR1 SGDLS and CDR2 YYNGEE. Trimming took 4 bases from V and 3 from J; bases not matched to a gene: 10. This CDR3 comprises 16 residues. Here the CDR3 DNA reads TGTGCCAGCAGCACCCGTCCCGGGACAGGGAAAGAGACCCAGTACTTC. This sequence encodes CASSTRPGTGKETQYF.

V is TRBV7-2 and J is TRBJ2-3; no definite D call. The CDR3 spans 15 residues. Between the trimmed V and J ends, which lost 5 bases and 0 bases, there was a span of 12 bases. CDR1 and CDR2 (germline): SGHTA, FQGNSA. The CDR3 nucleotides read TGTGCCAGCAGCCCGCAATCGGCTAGCACAGATACGCAGTATTTT. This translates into CASSPQSASTDTQYF.

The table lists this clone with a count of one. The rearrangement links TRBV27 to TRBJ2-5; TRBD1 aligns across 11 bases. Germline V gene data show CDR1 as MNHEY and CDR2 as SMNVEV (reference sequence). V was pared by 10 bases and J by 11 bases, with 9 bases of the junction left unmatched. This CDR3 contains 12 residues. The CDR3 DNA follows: TGTGCCATAGGGACAGGGGGGATCTCACAGTACTTC. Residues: CAIGTGGISQYF.

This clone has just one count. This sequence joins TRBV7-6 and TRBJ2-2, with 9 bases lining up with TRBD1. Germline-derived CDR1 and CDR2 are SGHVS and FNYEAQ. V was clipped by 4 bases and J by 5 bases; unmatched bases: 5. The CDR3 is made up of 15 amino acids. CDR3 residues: CASSSGTGLTGELFF. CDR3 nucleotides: TGTGCCAGCAGCTCCGGGACAGGGTTGACCGGGGAGCTGTTTTTT. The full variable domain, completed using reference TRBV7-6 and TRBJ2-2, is GAGVSQSPRYKVTKRGQDVALRCDPISGHVSLYWYRQALGQGPEFLTYFNYEAQQDKSGLPNDRFSAERPEGSISTLTIQRTEQRDSAMYRCASSSGTGLTGELFFGEGSRLTVL.

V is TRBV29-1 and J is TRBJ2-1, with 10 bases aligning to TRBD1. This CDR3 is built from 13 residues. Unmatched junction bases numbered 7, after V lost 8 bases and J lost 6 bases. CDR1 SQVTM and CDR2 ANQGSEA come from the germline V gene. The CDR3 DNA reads TGCAGCACAATGACAGGGGGCGGCAATGAGCAGTTCTTC. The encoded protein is CSTMTGGGNEQFF.

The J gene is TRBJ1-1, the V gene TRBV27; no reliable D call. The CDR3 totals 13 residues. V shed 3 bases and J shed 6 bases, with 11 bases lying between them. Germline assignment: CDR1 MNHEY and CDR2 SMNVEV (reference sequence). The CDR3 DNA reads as TGTGCCAGCAGTTTCAACGGAAGGCCTGAAGCTTTCTTT. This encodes CASSFNGRPEAFF.

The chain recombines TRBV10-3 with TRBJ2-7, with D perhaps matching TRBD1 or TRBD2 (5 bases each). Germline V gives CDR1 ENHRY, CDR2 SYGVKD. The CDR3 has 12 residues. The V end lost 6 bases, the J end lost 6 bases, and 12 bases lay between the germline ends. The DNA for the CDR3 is TGTGCCATCAGGGGGGATATGCTCGAGCAGTACTTC. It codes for CAIRGDMLEQYF.

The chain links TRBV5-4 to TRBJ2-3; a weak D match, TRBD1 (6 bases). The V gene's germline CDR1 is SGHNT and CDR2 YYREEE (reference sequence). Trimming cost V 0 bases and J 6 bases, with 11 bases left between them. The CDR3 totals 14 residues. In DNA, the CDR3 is TGTGCCAGCAGCTTGGATCAGGGGCCCGATACGCAGTATTTT. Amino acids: CASSLDQGPDTQYF.

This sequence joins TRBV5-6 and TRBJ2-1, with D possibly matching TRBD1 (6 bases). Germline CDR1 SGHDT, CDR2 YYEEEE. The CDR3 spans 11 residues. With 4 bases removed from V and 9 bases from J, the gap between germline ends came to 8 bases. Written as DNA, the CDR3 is TGTGCCAGCAGCCAGGGGTCTGAGCAGTTCTTC. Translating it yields CASSQGSEQFF.

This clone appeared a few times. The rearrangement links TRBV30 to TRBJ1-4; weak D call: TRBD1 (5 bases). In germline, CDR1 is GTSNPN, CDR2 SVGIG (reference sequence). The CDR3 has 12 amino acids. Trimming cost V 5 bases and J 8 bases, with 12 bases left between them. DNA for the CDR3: TGTGCCTGGGGAAGGGACGGGGAAAAACTGTTTTTT. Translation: CAWGRDGEKLFF.

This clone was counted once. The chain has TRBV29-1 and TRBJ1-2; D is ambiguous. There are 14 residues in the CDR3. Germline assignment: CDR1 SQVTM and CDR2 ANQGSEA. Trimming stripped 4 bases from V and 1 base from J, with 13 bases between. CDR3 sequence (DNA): TGCAGCGTTGGATACAAGGAGTTTAACTATGGCTACACCTTC. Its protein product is CSVGYKEFNYGYTF.

The CDR3 loop reads CASSLAGTASEKLFF. The DNA of the CDR3 is TGTGCCAGCAGCTTGGCCGGGACAGCGTCTGAAAAACTGTTTTTT. This rearrangement joins TRBV5-5 to TRBJ1-4, with 7 nucleotides matching TRBD1. This CDR3 has 15 amino acids. J was trimmed by 7 bases and V by 0 bases; bases with no gene match: 6. Germline V gene lookup returns CDR1 SGHKS and CDR2 YYEKEE (reference sequence).

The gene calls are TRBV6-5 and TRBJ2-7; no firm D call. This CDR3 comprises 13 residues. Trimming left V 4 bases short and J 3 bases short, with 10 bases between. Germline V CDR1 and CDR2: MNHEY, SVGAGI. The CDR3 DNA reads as TGTGCCAGCAGTTCCCCCCAAGACTACGAGCAGTACTTC. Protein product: CASSSPQDYEQYF.

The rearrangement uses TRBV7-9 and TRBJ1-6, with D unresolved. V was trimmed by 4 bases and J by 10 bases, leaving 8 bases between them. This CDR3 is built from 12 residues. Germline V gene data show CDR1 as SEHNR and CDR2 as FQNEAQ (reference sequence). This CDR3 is CASSWRSSPLHF. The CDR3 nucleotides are TGTGCCAGCAGCTGGAGGAGCTCACCCCTCCACTTT. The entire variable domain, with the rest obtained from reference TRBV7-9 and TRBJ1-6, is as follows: DTGVSQNPRHKITKRGQNVTFRCDPISEHNRLYWYRQTLGQGPEFLTYFQNEAQLEKSRLLSDRFSAERPKGSFSTLEIQRTEQGDSAMYLCASSWRSSPLHFGNGTRLTVT.

The CDR3 DNA is TGCAGCGTTGAGAAGGGAACAGGGAACTATGGCTACACCTTC. This sequence encodes CSVEKGTGNYGYTF. The gene calls are TRBV29-1 and TRBJ1-2, with D perhaps TRBD1 (6 bases). V shed 3 bases and J shed 2 bases, with 13 bases lying between them. CDR1 and CDR2 (germline): SQVTM, ANQGSEA. This CDR3 has 14 amino acids.

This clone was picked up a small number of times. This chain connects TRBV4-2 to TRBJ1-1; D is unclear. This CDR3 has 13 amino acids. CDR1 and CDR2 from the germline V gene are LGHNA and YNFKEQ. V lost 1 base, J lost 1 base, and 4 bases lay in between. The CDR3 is CASSQVGNTEAFF. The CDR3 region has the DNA TGTGCCAGCAGCCAAGTAGGGAACACTGAAGCTTTCTTT.

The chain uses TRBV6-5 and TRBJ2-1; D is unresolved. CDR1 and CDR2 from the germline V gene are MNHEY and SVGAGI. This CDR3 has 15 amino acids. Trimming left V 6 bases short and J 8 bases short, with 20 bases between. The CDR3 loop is CASRDTFRDKDEQFF. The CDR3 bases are TGTGCCAGCAGAGACACCTTTAGGGATAAGGATGAGCAGTTCTTC.

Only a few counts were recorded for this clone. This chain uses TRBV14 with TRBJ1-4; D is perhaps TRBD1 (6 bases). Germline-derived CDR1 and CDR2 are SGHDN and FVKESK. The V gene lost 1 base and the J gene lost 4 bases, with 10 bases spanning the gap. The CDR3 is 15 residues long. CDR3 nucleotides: TGTGCCAGCAGCCAAGCGGCAGGGGTTAATGAAAAACTGTTTTTT. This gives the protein CASSQAAGVNEKLFF.

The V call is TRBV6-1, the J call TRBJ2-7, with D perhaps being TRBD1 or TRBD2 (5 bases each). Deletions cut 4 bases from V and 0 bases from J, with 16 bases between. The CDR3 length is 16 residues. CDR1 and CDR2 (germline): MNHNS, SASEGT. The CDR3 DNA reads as TGTGCCAGCAGTGCTCTGGGTGGGGACGGCTCCTACGAGCAGTACTTC. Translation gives CASSALGGDGSYEQYF.

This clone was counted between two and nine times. For the CDR3, the DNA is TGTGCCAGCAGCTTATATCGCCAGGGCACTGAAGCTTTCTTT. Its protein is CASSLYRQGTEAFF. V is TRBV11-2 and J is TRBJ1-1; D perhaps matches TRBD1 (5 bases). CDR3 size: 14 residues. Trimming took off 2 bases at V and 4 bases at J, with 11 bases between the two ends. CDR1 SGHAT and CDR2 FQNNGV come from the germline V gene.

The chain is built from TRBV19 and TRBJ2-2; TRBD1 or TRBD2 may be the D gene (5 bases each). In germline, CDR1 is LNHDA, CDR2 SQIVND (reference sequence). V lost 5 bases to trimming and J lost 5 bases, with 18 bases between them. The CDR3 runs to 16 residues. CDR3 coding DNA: TGTGCCAGTAGTCCCCCAAGGGGCGGAGGAACCGGGGAGCTGTTTTTT. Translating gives CASSPPRGGGTGELFF.

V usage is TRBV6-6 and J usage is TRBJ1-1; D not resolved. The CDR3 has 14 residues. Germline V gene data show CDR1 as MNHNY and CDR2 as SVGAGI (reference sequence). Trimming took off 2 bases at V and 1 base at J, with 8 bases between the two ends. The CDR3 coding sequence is TGTGCCAGCAGTTACGAGGAGACGAACACTGAAGCTTTCTTT. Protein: CASSYEETNTEAFF.

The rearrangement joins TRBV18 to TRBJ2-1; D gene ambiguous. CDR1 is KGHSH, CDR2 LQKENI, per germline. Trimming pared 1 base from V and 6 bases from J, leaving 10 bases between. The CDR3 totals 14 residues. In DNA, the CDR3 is TGTGCCAGCTCACCACTTAAGGAAATCAATGAGCAGTTCTTC. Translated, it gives CASSPLKEINEQFF.

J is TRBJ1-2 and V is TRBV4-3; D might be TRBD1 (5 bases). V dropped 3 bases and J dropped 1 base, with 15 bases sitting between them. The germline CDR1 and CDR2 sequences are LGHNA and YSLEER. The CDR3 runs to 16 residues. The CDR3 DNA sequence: TGCGCCAGCAGCCAGGGTGAAGGGGCGGGTAACTATGGCTACACCTTC. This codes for CASSQGEGAGNYGYTF.